This TCR beta chain appears in the sequencing data of a study of blood T cell repertoires in COVID-19. Resolution of symptoms, clearance, or two negative PCRs was present in recovered Cohort 3 donors. Some clones are missing from TCRdb's copy, which holds only in-frame ones; the method was immunoSEQ multiplex PCR. Altogether under 200,000 clones are present, over 80% being singletons, with the ten largest covering over 10%. V gave up 5 bases and J gave up 5 bases; unmatched junction bases: 11. This CDR3 contains 16 residues. Per germline, CDR1 SGHTA and CDR2 FQGTGA. This chain connects TRBV7-3 to TRBJ2-1; 8 nucleotides line up with TRBD2. The sequence came from a woman between 55 and 75 years old who had recovered from COVID-19. Input material: PBMCs or T cells enriched from blood (not recorded which). The CDR3 protein is CASSPYERGGNNEQFF. For the CDR3, the DNA is TGTGCCAGCAGCCCCTATGAACGGGGGGGCAACAATGAGCAGTTCTTC.